Listed here are 18 T cell receptor beta chains from one sample, sequenced in a study of T cell responses to AZD1222 COVID-19 vaccine. Sequencing used immunoSEQ multiplex PCR; TCRdb keeps in-frame clones, though not all of them. The sample includes more than 95,000 clones, 90% to 95% of them seen just once. This sample comprised peripheral blood, obtained on day 0 of AZD1222 vaccination. These receptors were collected from an adult in good health.

This chain uses TRBV6-2 or TRBV6-3 with TRBJ2-6, with TRBD1 as a possible D gene (6 bases). V gave up 4 bases and J gave up 2 bases, with 15 bases separating them. Germline loops: CDR1 MNHEY, CDR2 SVGEGT. The CDR3 totals 17 residues. In nucleotides, the CDR3 is TGTGCCAGCAGTTGGTCGGACAGTCGTCCTGGGGCCAACGTCCTGACTTTC. It specifies CASSWSDSRPGANVLTF.

The chain has TRBV19 and TRBJ2-5, with a weak D call TRBD2 (5 bases). Trimming pared 1 base from V and 4 bases from J, leaving 13 bases between. Germline V CDR1 and CDR2: LNHDA, SQIVND (reference sequence). The CDR3 is 15 amino acids. The CDR3 DNA reads TGTGCCAGTAGTATAGCCGGGGTAGTGGGAGAGACCCAGTACTTC. This encodes CASSIAGVVGETQYF.

V gene TRBV3-1 (or the pseudogene TRBV3-2) combines with J gene TRBJ2-7, with D perhaps TRBD1 or TRBD2 (5 bases each). The V end was cut by 1 base, the J end by 2 bases, with 15 bases between. The CDR3 is 16 amino acids. From germline, CDR1 is LGHDT and CDR2 YNNKEL (reference sequence). The CDR3: CASSQVGTAGTYEQYF. CDR3 coding DNA: TGTGCCAGCAGCCAAGTCGGGACGGCTGGAACCTACGAGCAGTACTTC.

V and J are TRBV7-2 and TRBJ2-2; TRBD2 agrees at 14 bases. V shed 6 bases and J 8 bases; nucleotides not matched to a gene: 5. CDR1 is SGHTA and CDR2 is FQGNSA in the germline V gene. This CDR3 region has 15 residues. CDR3 DNA sequence: TGTGCCAGCAGAAGACTAGCGGGAGGGGCTGGGGAGCTGTTTTTT. Protein sequence: CASRRLAGGAGELFF.

This chain joins TRBV7-7 and TRBJ2-3, with D uncertain. Germline V lookup: CDR1 SSHAT, CDR2 FNYEAQ (reference sequence). Trimming removed 5 bases from V and 2 bases from J, with 11 bases in between. The CDR3 is 14 amino acids. The CDR3 reads CASSPRAVTDTQYF. In nucleotides, the CDR3 is TGTGCCAGCAGCCCCCGGGCGGTCACAGATACGCAGTATTTT.

The CDR3 reads CASSALSGGDDNSPLHF. The CDR3 region has the DNA TGTGCCAGCAGTGCCCTTAGTGGGGGGGACGATAATTCACCCCTCCACTTT. V and J are TRBV25-1 and TRBJ1-6, with a possible D match to TRBD1 (5 bases). This CDR3 is 17 amino acids long. CDR1 and CDR2 (germline): MGHDK, SYGVNS. The germline V and J ends were trimmed by 4 bases and 5 bases, with 18 bases remaining between them.

The chain's CDR3 is CASSQGGGGGNTGELFF. CDR3 DNA sequence: TGTGCCAGCAGCCAAGGAGGAGGCGGGGGGAACACCGGGGAGCTGTTTTTT. The chain carries TRBV3-1 (or the pseudogene TRBV3-2) and TRBJ2-2; 7 bases align to TRBD2. The CDR3 is 17 residues long. J lost 1 base, V lost 1 base, and 6 bases had no gene match. The germline CDR1 and CDR2 sequences are LGHDT and YNNKEL (reference sequence).

This clone was detected only once. V and J are TRBV28 and TRBJ2-1; TRBD2 matches 8 bases. V was pared by 6 bases and J by 8 bases, with 9 bases of the junction left unmatched. This CDR3 is 14 amino acids long. CDR1 and CDR2 (germline): MDHEN, SYDVKM. The CDR3 reads CASRLADRADEQFF. CDR3 nucleotides: TGTGCCAGCAGACTAGCGGATCGAGCAGATGAGCAGTTCTTC.

V is TRBV5-6 and J is TRBJ1-1, with no clear D. Trimming removed 0 bases from V and 1 base from J, with 7 bases in between. This CDR3 is 14 amino acids long. The germline V gene encodes CDR1 SGHDT and CDR2 YYEEEE. The chain's CDR3 is CASSLGWGNTEAFF. The CDR3 DNA reads as TGTGCCAGCAGCTTGGGGTGGGGGAACACTGAAGCTTTCTTT.

The chain recombines TRBV5-4 with TRBJ1-2; 10 nucleotides align to TRBD1. The V gene's germline CDR1 is SGHNT and CDR2 YYREEE (reference sequence). The CDR3 runs 15 residues. V was clipped by 5 bases and J by 2 bases; unmatched bases: 6. The CDR3 nucleotides are TGTGCCAGCAGTTCTCGACAGGGGGCGAACTATGGCTACACCTTC. This translates into CASSSRQGANYGYTF.

The rearrangement joins TRBV18 to TRBJ1-1, with D possibly matching TRBD1 (5 bases). The CDR3 runs 16 residues. Trimming left V 0 bases short and J 2 bases short, with 13 bases between. Germline CDR1 and CDR2: KGHSH and LQKENI. CDR3 region: CASSPPVGGGNTEAFF. Written as DNA, the CDR3 is TGTGCCAGCTCACCACCGGTCGGGGGAGGTAACACTGAAGCTTTCTTT.

The table lists this clone with a few counts. V and J are TRBV10-1 and TRBJ1-2; no definite D call. The CDR3 sequence is 10 residues long. The germline V gene encodes CDR1 WNHNN and CDR2 SYGVQD (reference sequence). V was pared by 11 bases and J by 6 bases, with 10 bases between. CDR3 DNA sequence: TGCGCCCCCCCGGTACATGGCTACACCTTC. Protein: CAPPVHGYTF.

The rearrangement joins TRBV6-2 or TRBV6-3 to TRBJ1-4; 7 positions match TRBD1. The CDR3 covers 14 residues. After removal of 5 bases from V and 0 bases from J, the junction contained 0 bases not matched to a gene. Germline CDR1 and CDR2: MNHEY and SVGEGT. The CDR3 nucleotides read TGTGCCAGCAGTGGGACAGCAACTAATGAAAAACTGTTTTTT. Its translation is CASSGTATNEKLFF.

CDR3 protein: CASSPRSGLPSYNEQFF. The DNA for the CDR3 is TGTGCCAGCAGCCCACGTTCGGGACTCCCCTCCTACAATGAGCAGTTCTTC. This rearrangement joins TRBV11-3 to TRBJ2-1; D is perhaps TRBD2 (6 bases). The V gene's germline CDR1 is SGHNT and CDR2 YENEEA. The CDR3 loop spans 17 amino acids. Trimming pared 5 bases from V and 0 bases from J, leaving 17 bases between.

The V and J genes are TRBV18 and TRBJ1-5, with TRBD1 identical over 9 bases. The CDR3 spans 16 residues. The germline V gene encodes CDR1 KGHSH and CDR2 LQKENI. V lost 2 bases to trimming and J lost 6 bases; unmatched junction nucleotides: 8. Written as DNA, the CDR3 is TGTGCCAGCTCACCAAGTGGGACAGGGACTGGTCAGCCCCAGCATTTT. Translated, it gives CASSPSGTGTGQPQHF.

The chain employs TRBV2 and TRBJ1-1, with 7 bases identical to TRBD1. CDR1 is SNHLY and CDR2 is FYNNEI in the germline V gene. The CDR3 contains 15 residues. After removal of 4 bases from V and 3 bases from J, the junction contained 8 bases not matched to a gene. CDR3 amino acids: CASSGKFDRDTEAFF. In nucleotides, the CDR3 is TGTGCCAGCAGTGGGAAATTCGACAGGGACACTGAAGCTTTCTTT. Based on the CDR3 plus reference TRBV2 and TRBJ1-1, the full variable domain is EPEVTQTPSHQVTQMGQEVILRCVPISNHLYFYWYRQILGQKVEFLVSFYNNEISEKSEIFDDQFSVERPDGSNFTLKIRSTKLEDSAMYFCASSGKFDRDTEAFFGQGTRLTVV.

The rearrangement uses TRBV28 and TRBJ2-7; 7 bases fit TRBD2. Germline V gives CDR1 MDHEN, CDR2 SYDVKM. CDR3 length equals 11 residues. Trimming took 6 bases from V and 10 from J; bases not matched to a gene: 6. CDR3 protein: CASRSGDQQYF. The DNA of the CDR3 is TGTGCCAGCAGGAGCGGGGACCAACAGTACTTC.

The gene calls are TRBV25-1 and TRBJ1-2; the D is unclear. Germline CDR1 is MGHDK and CDR2 is SYGVNS. Trimming took off 1 base at V and 4 bases at J, with 10 bases between the two ends. The CDR3 is 14 residues long. This chain's CDR3 is CASSESKETYGYTF. The DNA for the CDR3 is TGTGCCAGCAGTGAATCGAAGGAAACCTATGGCTACACCTTC.